One sample yielded the 27 T cell receptor beta chains listed below, sequenced in a study of OX40 agonist ivuxolimab in advanced cancers. Profiling relied on immunoSEQ multiplex PCR, and the TCRdb table lists in-frame clones only, not all of them. The sample holds more than 40,000 clones; 88% are singletons and the top ten take 3% to 4%. The source was CD4+ or CD8+ T cells sorted from blood, collected in a trial of the OX40 agonist ivuxolimab. These receptors all stem from an adult with an advanced solid tumor such as melanoma, head and neck, liver or kidney cancer.

This chain uses TRBV4-2 with TRBJ2-2; 13 bases agree with TRBD2. The V gene's germline CDR1 is LGHNA and CDR2 YNFKEQ. This CDR3 spans 18 amino acids. The junction had 6 bases not matched to a gene; V was cut back by 1 base and J by 4 bases. DNA of the CDR3: TGTGCCAGCAGCCAAGGAGGCGGGACTAGCGGGATCACCGGGGAGCTGTTTTTT. Translation gives CASSQGGGTSGITGELFF.

The chain joins TRBV2 to TRBJ2-7; D unresolved. The CDR3 length is 10 residues. V was clipped by 8 bases and J by 6 bases, with 8 bases between them. The germline V gene encodes CDR1 SNHLY and CDR2 FYNNEI. The CDR3 DNA reads as TGTGCCAGCGGGGATCGCGAGCAGTACTTC. Translation: CASGDREQYF.

The chain carries TRBV28 and TRBJ2-3; D is perhaps TRBD1 or TRBD2 (6 bases each). The germline V gene has CDR1 MDHEN and CDR2 SYDVKM. V was clipped by 5 bases and J by 8 bases, with 11 bases between them. The CDR3 length is 12 residues. As DNA, the CDR3 is TGTGCCAGCAGTACCAGGGGAGGTACGCAGTATTTT. Translated, it gives CASSTRGGTQYF.

The rearrangement uses TRBV11-1 and TRBJ2-1, with D perhaps matching TRBD1 (6 bases). The CDR3 has 16 residues. V was clipped by 5 bases and J by 0 bases, with 14 bases between them. Germline V lookup: CDR1 SGHAT, CDR2 FQDESV (reference sequence). CDR3 sequence: CASSDPGTYSYNEQFF. Here the CDR3 DNA reads TGTGCCAGCAGCGACCCCGGGACATACTCCTACAATGAGCAGTTCTTC.

A few counts support this clone. The chain uses TRBV29-1 and TRBJ2-2; no reliable D call. The CDR3 loop spans 11 amino acids. Trimming took off 3 bases at V and 4 bases at J, with 3 bases between the two ends. Looked up from germline, CDR1 is SQVTM and CDR2 is ANQGSEA. The CDR3 DNA is TGCAGCGTTGAGACCACCGGGGAGCTGTTTTTT. Translating gives CSVETTGELFF.

In the case of this clone: Other DNA sequences in the sample encode the same CDR3. The CDR3 sequence is CASSPRRGQETQYF. The CDR3 bases are TGTGCCAGCTCACCACGCAGGGGGCAAGAGACCCAGTACTTC. The chain has TRBV18 and TRBJ2-5; 7 bases align to TRBD1. V shed 1 base, J shed 2 bases, and the junction held 1 base outside the gene matches. Germline CDR1 and CDR2: KGHSH and LQKENI. The CDR3 is 14 residues long.

By sample share, this clone is medium-sized (0.01 to 0.1%). The chain links TRBV11-3 to TRBJ2-3; 7 bases match TRBD2. The CDR3 covers 15 residues. J lost 2 bases, V lost 4 bases, and 6 bases had no gene match. From germline, CDR1 is SGHNT and CDR2 YENEEA. Here the CDR3 DNA reads TGTGCCAGCAGCTCCAGCGGGACCACCACAGATACGCAGTATTTT. Amino acids: CASSSSGTTTDTQYF.

The rearrangement joins TRBV7-2 to TRBJ2-2, with a weak D call TRBD2 (5 bases). V shed 1 base and J shed 1 base, with 7 bases lying between them. Germline loops: CDR1 SGHTA, CDR2 FQGNSA. CDR3 length: 15 residues. The CDR3 DNA reads as TGTGCCAGCAGCTTAGAGAGGGTGAACACCGGGGAGCTGTTTTTT. This sequence encodes CASSLERVNTGELFF. Variable domain in full (rest from reference TRBV7-2 and TRBJ2-2): GAGVSQSPSNKVTEKGKDVELRCDPISGHTALYWYRQSLGQGLEFLIYFQGNSAPDKSGLPSDRFSAERTGGSVSTLTIQRTQQEDSAVYLCASSLERVNTGELFFGEGSRLTVL.

J is TRBJ2-1 and V is TRBV5-1, with 12 nucleotides matching TRBD2. Per the germline V gene, CDR1 is SGHRS and CDR2 is YFSETQ. V was pared by 0 bases and J by 7 bases, with 8 bases of the junction left unmatched. The CDR3 is 17 residues long. CDR3 nucleotides: TGCGCCAGCAGCTTGGTGGCTAGCGGGAGGGGGGATAATGAGCAGTTCTTC. Encoded protein: CASSLVASGRGDNEQFF. Combining the CDR3 with reference TRBV5-1 and TRBJ2-1 gives the whole variable domain KAGVTQTPRYLIKTRGQQVTLSCSPISGHRSVSWYQQTPGQGLQFLFEYFSETQRNKGNFPGRFSGRQFSNSRSEMNVSTLELGDSALYLCASSLVASGRGDNEQFFGPGTRLTVL.

The chain combines TRBV6-5 with TRBJ1-1, with D hard to call. The CDR3 runs to 14 residues. The V gene's germline CDR1 is MNHEY and CDR2 SVGAGI. Trimming took 5 bases from V and 1 from J, leaving 11 bases between them. The chain's CDR3 is CASSTRMKNTEAFF. CDR3 DNA sequence: TGTGCCAGCAGTACCCGGATGAAGAACACTGAAGCTTTCTTT.

This clone is classed as medium-sized. This sample also contains other DNA sequences that code for the same CDR3. V is TRBV7-9 and J is TRBJ2-7, with D maybe TRBD1 (8 bases). V lost 4 bases and J 9 bases, leaving 19 bases between the germline ends. Per germline, CDR1 SEHNR and CDR2 FQNEAQ (reference sequence). The CDR3 runs 14 residues. The CDR3 reads CASSYQGASGGQYF. Here the CDR3 DNA reads TGTGCCAGCAGCTATCAGGGGGCCTCGGGAGGGCAGTACTTC.

The V and J genes are TRBV5-4 and TRBJ2-1, with 9 bases fitting TRBD2. CDR1 and CDR2 from the germline V gene are SGHNT and YYREEE (reference sequence). The V segment lost 2 bases and the J segment 3 bases; nucleotides outside the gene matches: 3. The CDR3 is made up of 15 amino acids. In nucleotides, the CDR3 is TGTGCCAGCAGCTTAAGACTAGCGGACTACAATGAGCAGTTCTTC. Translating it yields CASSLRLADYNEQFF.

The chain combines TRBV2 with TRBJ1-4; maybe TRBD1 (6 bases). The germline gives CDR1 SNHLY, CDR2 FYNNEI. The CDR3 has 16 residues. Trimming pared 11 bases from V and 0 bases from J, leaving 19 bases between. CDR3 protein: CAGGPDRLATNEKLFF. Written as DNA, the CDR3 is TGTGCCGGGGGGCCGGACAGACTTGCAACTAATGAAAAACTGTTTTTT.

The chain links TRBV2 to TRBJ2-1, with 10 nucleotides matching TRBD2. The CDR3 covers 13 residues. Germline loops: CDR1 SNHLY, CDR2 FYNNEI. V was pared by 7 bases and J by 6 bases, with 3 bases of the junction left unmatched. CDR3: CASKAGGPNEQFF. CDR3 sequence (DNA): TGTGCCAGCAAAGCGGGAGGGCCCAATGAGCAGTTCTTC. Based on the CDR3 plus reference TRBV2 and TRBJ2-1, the full variable domain is EPEVTQTPSHQVTQMGQEVILRCVPISNHLYFYWYRQILGQKVEFLVSFYNNEISEKSEIFDDQFSVERPDGSNFTLKIRSTKLEDSAMYFCASKAGGPNEQFFGPGTRLTVL.

This chain joins TRBV19 and TRBJ1-3; 8 bases match TRBD1. Germline CDR1 and CDR2: LNHDA and SQIVND (reference sequence). V was clipped by 7 bases and J by 2 bases; unmatched bases: 10. This CDR3 is built from 16 residues. The CDR3 region has the DNA TGTGCCAGTAAAGACAGGGGCAGTTGGGCTGGAAACACCATATATTTT. It specifies CASKDRGSWAGNTIYF.

The V and J genes are TRBV6-1 and TRBJ1-5; 7 nucleotides agree with TRBD1. CDR3 size: 14 residues. The junction had 5 bases not matched to a gene; V was cut back by 5 bases and J by 4 bases. The V gene's germline CDR1 is MNHNS and CDR2 SASEGT. CDR3 loop: CASSNRQGNQPQHF. In DNA, the CDR3 is TGTGCCAGCAGTAACCGACAGGGTAATCAGCCCCAGCATTTT.

The chain carries TRBV4-3 and TRBJ2-7, with 7 bases identical to TRBD1. After removal of 0 bases from V and 7 bases from J, the junction contained 6 bases not matched to a gene. The CDR3 is made up of 14 amino acids. Germline CDR1 LGHNA, CDR2 YSLEER. CDR3 amino acids: CASSQDRGQREQYF. For the CDR3, the DNA is TGCGCCAGCAGCCAAGATAGGGGACAGAGGGAGCAGTACTTC.

The genes are TRBV5-6 and TRBJ1-6; D may be TRBD1 (6 bases). The germline CDR1 and CDR2 sequences are SGHDT and YYEEEE. The CDR3 has 17 amino acids. V lost 2 bases, J lost 5 bases, and 17 bases lay in between. The CDR3 region has the DNA TGTGCCAGCAGCTTATTCTTGGGGGGGGCGAATAATTCACCCCTCCACTTT. The encoded protein is CASSLFLGGANNSPLHF.

The chain has TRBV25-1 and TRBJ1-3; D not resolved. V shed 7 bases and J shed 3 bases, with 10 bases lying between them. CDR3 length: 13 amino acids. Germline values: CDR1 MGHDK, CDR2 SYGVNS. The CDR3 DNA reads as TGTGCCAGCATACAATCGGGTGGAAACACCATATATTTT. It is translated as CASIQSGGNTIYF.

This rearrangement joins TRBV6-5 to TRBJ1-5, with no clear D. V dropped 4 bases and J dropped 2 bases, with 12 bases sitting between them. The CDR3 runs to 15 residues. The germline V gene has CDR1 MNHEY and CDR2 SVGAGI. CDR3 residues: CASSSRGVGNQPQHF. CDR3 coding DNA: TGTGCCAGCAGTTCCCGTGGGGTCGGCAATCAGCCCCAGCATTTT.

This clone was detected only once. The V call is TRBV27, the J call TRBJ2-7; no firm D call. Trimming cost V 3 bases and J 3 bases, with 9 bases left between them. This CDR3 is 13 amino acids long. Germline values: CDR1 MNHEY, CDR2 SMNVEV (reference sequence). CDR3 DNA sequence: TGTGCCAGCAGTTTGGGGTCAGACTACGAGCAGTACTTC. Protein sequence: CASSLGSDYEQYF.

The chain is built from TRBV7-9 and TRBJ2-4; D possibly corresponds to TRBD1 (6 bases). V lost 1 base, J lost 8 bases, and 6 bases lay in between. The germline V gene encodes CDR1 SEHNR and CDR2 FQNEAQ (reference sequence). The CDR3 loop spans 12 amino acids. The CDR3 is CASSLEGDIQYF. CDR3 nucleotides: TGTGCCAGCAGCTTAGAGGGGGACATTCAGTACTTC.

The chain is built from TRBV28 and TRBJ1-4; D may be TRBD1 (5 bases). V was trimmed by 5 bases and J by 7 bases, leaving 20 bases between them. Germline values: CDR1 MDHEN, CDR2 SYDVKM. The CDR3 loop spans 16 amino acids. CDR3: CASSTQGGRGSEKLFF. CDR3 nucleotides: TGTGCCAGCAGTACCCAGGGAGGGAGAGGGAGTGAAAAACTGTTTTTT.

The chain uses TRBV28 and TRBJ1-6; a weak D match, TRBD1 (5 bases). The V gene lost 3 bases and the J gene lost 12 bases, with 15 bases spanning the gap. Germline V gives CDR1 MDHEN, CDR2 SYDVKM. The CDR3 spans 14 residues. The CDR3 bases are TGTGCCAGCAGTTTCCGCTTTCAGGGAGTACCCCTCCACTTT. Its translation is CASSFRFQGVPLHF.

CDR3 loop: CASSLSGESLIYEQYF. Here the CDR3 DNA reads TGTGCCAGCAGTTTATCGGGGGAGTCCCTCATCTACGAGCAGTACTTC. This chain connects TRBV27 to TRBJ2-7; tentatively, D is TRBD1 or TRBD2 (5 bases each). The CDR3 is 16 amino acids. From germline, CDR1 is MNHEY and CDR2 SMNVEV (reference sequence). Trimming took off 0 bases at V and 3 bases at J, with 15 bases between the two ends.

The genes are TRBV7-3 and TRBJ2-6; D is undetermined. CDR1 and CDR2 (germline): SGHTA, FQGTGA. The V end lost 5 bases, the J end lost 2 bases, and 16 bases lay between the germline ends. The CDR3 has 17 residues. CDR3 DNA: TGTGCCAGCAGCCCCCAAATCCCCAGCGCTGGGGCCAACGTCCTGACTTTC. Amino acid sequence: CASSPQIPSAGANVLTF.

With respect to this clone: The same CDR3 also results from other DNA sequences found in this sample. The genes are TRBV12-5 and TRBJ1-6; possible D gene TRBD1, 5 bases. Trimming pared 10 bases from V and 2 bases from J, leaving 15 bases between. Germline-derived CDR1 and CDR2 are LGHNT and FRNRAP. The length of the CDR3 is 15 residues. The chain's CDR3 is CATTRGPPYNSPLHF. The CDR3 bases are TGTGCTACTACCCGGGGACCCCCCTATAATTCACCCCTCCACTTT.